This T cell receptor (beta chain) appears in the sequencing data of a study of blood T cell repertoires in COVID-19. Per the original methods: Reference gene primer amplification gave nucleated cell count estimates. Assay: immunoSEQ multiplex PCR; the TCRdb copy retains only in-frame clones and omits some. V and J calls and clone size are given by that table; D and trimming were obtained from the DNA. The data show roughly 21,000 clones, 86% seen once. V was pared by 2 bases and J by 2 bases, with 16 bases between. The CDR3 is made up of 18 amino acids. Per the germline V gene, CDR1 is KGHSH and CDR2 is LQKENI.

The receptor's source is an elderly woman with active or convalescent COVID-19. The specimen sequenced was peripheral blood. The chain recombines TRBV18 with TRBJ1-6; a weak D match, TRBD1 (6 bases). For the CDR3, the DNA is TGTGCCAGCTCACCAATCGCGTCAGGGGAGACCTATAATTCACCCCTCCACTTT. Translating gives CASSPIASGETYNSPLHF.